This T cell receptor (beta chain) was identified during a study of cytomegalovirus exposure and HLA in healthy donors. Overall study findings and caveats: Previous analysis showed most TCR beta V segments were productive about 87% or about 30% of the time.

A remark on this clone: Its antigen is not identified.

Trimming shortened V by 3 bases and J by 4 bases, and 12 bases separated the two germline ends. The CDR3 covers 14 residues. Germline V gene data show CDR1 as MDHEN and CDR2 as SYDVKM. Amplification used 60 Vbeta primers and 13 Jbeta primers. Only in-frame clones appear in the TCRdb table, and some are missing; sequencing was by immunoSEQ multiplex PCR. The clone table shows over 90,000 clones, with the ten largest holding approximately 3.7%. The origin of this receptor is a man aged 40-50 years in good health and CMV-seronegative. Specimen: PBMCs. The V gene is TRBV28, the J gene TRBJ1-2; D not certain. CDR3 region: CASSFRSFSYGYTF. The CDR3, as DNA: TGTGCCAGCAGTTTCCGTAGCTTTAGCTATGGCTACACCTTC.